The entry below describes one T cell receptor beta chain. It has no known antigen specificity. No qualities accompany the bases; no much larger clone lies one base away. The cohort comprised some 700 healthy bone marrow donors. All cohort members were sampled while nominally healthy, although unrecorded immune exposures were likely present. The donor tested CMV seronegative, placing the donor among the roughly 400 seronegative members of the cohort. Every donor gave a peripheral blood sample, and the peripheral blood mononuclear cells from that sample were used for TCR beta sequencing. Genomic DNA was extracted from the blood cell samples with the Qiagen DNeasy Blood Extraction Kit. This sample was taken from a study of cytomegalovirus exposure and HLA in healthy donors (dated 2017 in TCRdb). Background for the entire study: An earlier analysis of around 600 of the donors reported 276 Gb of sequence data and around 120 million unique TCR beta sequences from 190 million or so T cells. An early release covering more than 500 HLA-typed donors comprised 250 to 350 gigabases of sequencing data and tens of millions of unique TCR sequences. The genetic ancestry cluster associated with self-reported Caucasian donors included 81% of the approximately 410 genotyped donors. The study aimed to test whether cataloging public T cell receptors could reveal signatures of past pathogen exposure. The study profiled the T cell repertoires of hundreds of subjects by immunosequencing and related them to cytomegalovirus serostatus. A separate validation cohort of roughly 120 different subjects was used in addition to the approximately 610-subject first cohort. The study combined high-throughput TCR immunosequencing, statistical association of individual TCRs with disease status, and machine learning to predict cytomegalovirus infection status. In a later analysis, previously published TCR beta repertoires from about 670 donors were re-analyzed and high-resolution HLA genotyping was added so that TCR occurrence patterns could be studied. In the later analysis, no new phenotypic data were used to find candidate immune exposures; instead, reliance was placed on TCR beta sequences and their occurrence across donors. In an earlier analysis of 587 of the donors, high-throughput TCR beta sequencing was used to judge whether each TCR beta V gene segment behaved as functional or pseudogenic. Alongside the repertoire data, information on donor age, sex, ethnicity and CMV serostatus was compiled. A later genetic analysis used genome-wide SNP genotypes for 398 of the 666 donors, treating that subset as a discovery cohort. All discovery cohort repertoires had been generated using a single sequencing platform. Class I and class II HLA loci were covered by the typing at four-digit resolution. The number of typed donors differed by locus: roughly 629-640 for A, B, C, DRB1 and DQB1; 522 for DQA1; fewer than 610 for DPA1; and approximately 450 for DPB1. Four to six DR-DQ haplotypes were handled as single units for association and clustering, since linkage in the cohort was strong. Across 300 to 500 genotyped donors of the cohort, an average of roughly 250,000 unique TCR beta nucleotide sequences per donor were sequenced, and around 20% of those sequences were non-productive.

Its CDR3 holds 15 amino acids, cysteine through phenylalanine. The read is trimmed to its CDR3 DNA, 45 bases read in frame from base 1. V drops 1 base and J drops 7 bases, leaving 13 bases in between. CDR1 and CDR2, per the germline V gene, are MGHRA and YSYEKL. Points the paper makes about the study in general: Linkage disequilibrium might explain the correlated functional status among segregating V segments, but an unknown experimental factor could not be ruled out. In a later analysis, several top co-occurrence clusters were reported to appear linked to parvovirus B19, influenza, CMV and Epstein-Barr virus. Because some donors lacked HLA typing at each locus, the association tests relied only on the typed subset. In a later analysis, some 17,000 TCR beta sequences were associated with specific HLA alleles at a false discovery rate of 0.05. The classifier was reported to diagnose cytomegalovirus status with high specificity and sensitivity in both the original and validation cohorts. In a later analysis, HLA-associated TCR beta chains showed more clonal expansion and lower generation probabilities than non-associated chains that were equally common. The authors suggested that the approach could potentially be generalized to other disease states and immunological phenotypes. A few of the identified cytomegalovirus-associated TCR beta chains were confirmed in vitro to be specific for cytomegalovirus antigens. Because the 87-base-pair reads could not distinguish some IMGT-functional V segments, including TRBV6-2 and TRBV6-3, those segments were excluded. Immune exposure information for the cohort was limited to CMV serostatus. A later genetic analysis associated a missense DCLRE1C variant with V-gene and J-gene trimming of TCR beta chains, and an independent cohort replicated the association. The study gave a list of 150 to 200 TCR beta chains associated with cytomegalovirus. Strong co-occurrence of HLA alleles, especially DR and DQ, made assigning TCR associations to individual alleles difficult. The earlier analysis of some 560 of the donors excluded roughly 17 rarely observed V segments, including chromosome 9 orphons, because counts were too low. A further reported finding was that TCR beta sequences accurately predicted the HLA-A and HLA-B alleles for most subjects in the first cohort. Only TCR beta chains were sequenced in this cohort, and the absence of alpha or paired-chain data limited detectable features. The sequencing pipeline was judged likely to have produced a cluster of highly shared sequence variants as a technical artifact. In a later analysis, most CMV-associated TCR beta chains were found to appear HLA-restricted, with HLA associations seemingly driven largely by CMV exposure. Most TCR sequences were seen in very few donors, while some public TCRs were found in many individuals. In an earlier analysis of 587 of the donors, most TCR beta V segments were observed in productive rearrangements about 90% or about 30% of the time, broadly matching IMGT annotations. Presence/absence analyses assumed roughly uniform sequencing depth across donors, an assumption that may not hold. In a later genetic analysis, fewer N-insertions in productive TCRs were reported among donors in an Asian-associated ancestry cluster than the roughly 710-donor mean. In a later analysis, TCR association rates were found to vary across HLA loci, with the most associated TCRs seen for DRB1 alleles and the fewest for HLA-C alleles.

The library was made by the immunoSEQ multiplex PCR assay. The multiplex PCR relied on a mix of 60 forward primers for TCR Vbeta segments and 13 reverse primers for TCR Jbeta segments. Amplification of the CDR3 region of rearranged TCR beta genes was performed with a multiplex PCR assay on genomic DNA. On the Illumina HiSeq System, the amplified TCR beta libraries were sequenced as 87-base-pair reads. The published analysis was carried out like this. Across the 670 or so repertoires, a later analysis counted approximately 75 million unique TCR beta chains, 9.5 million to 13 million of which were shared by at least two donors. To remove PCR and sequencing errors, raw reads were error-corrected and collapsed into unique sequences using a nearest-neighbor algorithm that merged closely related sequences. V, D and J gene segments were assigned by aligning CDR3 sequences to IMGT reference sequences. For a sequence to be retained, a match of at least six nucleotides to both a V gene segment and a J gene segment was required. A rearrangement counted as productive if the CDR3 had no stop codons and remained in frame with V and J, and every other rearrangement counted as non-productive. Following IMGT convention, CDR3 was defined as the stretch from the second conserved V-encoded cysteine to the conserved J-encoded phenylalanine. Sequences without an unambiguous match to a single V gene segment were excluded from the earlier analysis of over 500 of the donors. An earlier analysis of 500 to 600 of the donors classified V segments as functional when productive rearrangements were above 56.7% and as segregating when the standard deviation between donors was above 5%. A statistical classification framework was built for diagnosing cytomegalovirus status from the catalog of TCR beta chain sequences. V and J gene assignment, in a later analysis, came from comparing TCR nucleotide sequences with IMGT/GENE-DB human TR gene sequences. The TCRdist pipeline was used in a later analysis to assign CDR3 sequences and most-parsimonious VDJ recombination scenarios. In a later analysis, each TCR beta chain was defined by its CDR3 amino acid sequence together with its V-gene family, and reads without a unique V-gene family were excluded. In a later analysis, 550 to 650 highly shared, low-generation-probability nucleotide sequences were removed to address suspected cross-contamination and a sequencing artifact. In a later analysis, a clonal expansion index was calculated for each public chain from normalized within-repertoire ranks of inferred template counts. In a later analysis, generation probabilities were computed using a VDJ recombination model fitted to out-of-frame rearrangements, and the results were checked against IGoR. In a later analysis, hypergeometric tests were used to score TCR-TCR, TCR-HLA and TCR-CMV co-occurrence, with a repertoire-size bias correction applied to TCR pairs. False discovery rates were estimated in a later analysis by permuting HLA or CMV assignments 20 times. In a later analysis, co-occurring TCRs were grouped with DBSCAN, and TCRdist sequence similarity was added when clustering was performed within HLA-allele-positive subsets. For co-occurrence clustering, repertoires with fewer than 30,000 or more than 120,000 public chains were excluded, along with roughly 5 repertoires with anomalous nucleotide sharing. The source is immuneACCESS, and TCRdb retained only in-frame sequences with V and J called. Part of the clones is not carried over; for the studies checked, unresolved V genes explain less than half of this, and the remainder is unexplained. V, J and clone size are those of that table, while D and trimming were read from the DNA. The sample table contains under 250,000 clones; only one count was recorded for over 60% of them. Approximately 1.8% of the sample lies in the top ten.

The V and J segments used are TRBV4-1 and TRBJ1-4; the D gene remains uncertain. The sample taken for sequencing was PBMCs. This receptor was identified in a male donor in good health and CMV-seronegative. This receptor has the CDR3 CASSQAGRVGEKLFF. The sequenced DNA: TGCGCCAGCAGCCAAGCGGGGAGGGTTGGTGAAAAACTGTTTTTT.